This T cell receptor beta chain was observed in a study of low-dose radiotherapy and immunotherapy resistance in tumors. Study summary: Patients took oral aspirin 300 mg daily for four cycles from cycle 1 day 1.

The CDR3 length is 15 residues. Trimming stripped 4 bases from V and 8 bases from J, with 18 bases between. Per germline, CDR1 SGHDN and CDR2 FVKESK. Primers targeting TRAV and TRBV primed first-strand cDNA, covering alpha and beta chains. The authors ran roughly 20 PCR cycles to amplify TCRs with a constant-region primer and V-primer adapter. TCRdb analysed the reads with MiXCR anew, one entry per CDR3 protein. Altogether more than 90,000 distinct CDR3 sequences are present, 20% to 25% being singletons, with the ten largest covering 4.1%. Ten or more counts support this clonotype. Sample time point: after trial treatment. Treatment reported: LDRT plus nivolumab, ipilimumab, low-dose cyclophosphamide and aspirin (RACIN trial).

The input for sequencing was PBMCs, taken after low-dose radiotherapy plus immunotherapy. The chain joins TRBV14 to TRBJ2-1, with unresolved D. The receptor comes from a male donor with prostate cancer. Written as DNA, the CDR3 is TGTGCCAGCAGCCTCTTGGGAAGGGAACGGGATGAGCAGTTCTTC. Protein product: CASSLLGRERDEQFF.